This T cell receptor beta chain was sequenced for a study of blood T cell repertoires in COVID-19 (dated by TCRdb to about 2020). Study-level background: Collaborator samples came from the United States, Italy and Spain and covered acute and convalescent phases of COVID-19. The material from the prospective study consisted of cDNA or gDNA derived from T cells, B-cell-depleted T cells, or PBMCs. Deeply sampled blood TCRbeta repertoires from subjects exposed to, actively infected with, or recovered from COVID-19 were included in the dataset. The repertoires were released in a freely available public database intended as a resource for research on the immune response to SARS-CoV-2. Samples were obtained from the ongoing ImmuneRACE study (first 160 participants) and from over 1,000 subjects provided by 6 global collaborators. A de-identified subject ID, COVID-19 status, age in years and sex were almost always included in the sample metadata. HLA class I and class II types, where available, came from metadata supplied by the sample provider rather than from assay-based typing.

Study-level results and caveats: The quantity of clinical and demographic metadata differed by source and by participant and was supplied without curation.

TCRbeta CDR3 regions were amplified from genomic DNA using the immunoSEQ Assay, a bias-controlled multiplex PCR. The authors' pipeline ran thus. The number of nucleated cells in each sample was estimated from the amplification of reference gene primers within the assay. To quantify the absolute abundance of each unique TCRbeta CDR3 rearrangement, sequence reads were collapsed and filtered. For each sample, productive Simpson clonality was calculated as the square root of Simpson's diversity index over productive rearrangements. The clones in this table, taken by TCRdb from immuneACCESS, are in-frame only. Not every clone is retained; where verified, under half of the shortfall comes from an unresolved V gene, and the cause of the rest is unknown. The V and J calls and clone size were taken over from that table, and D and trimming were inferred from the DNA. The sample table shows about 150,000 clones, and 84% are seen once. About 2.7% of the sample goes to the ten largest clones.

Including the terminal cysteine and phenylalanine, the CDR3 comprises 14 residues. The retained sequence is limited to the CDR3, 42 bases, with the frame set at the first base. In the germline V gene (reference sequence), CDR1 corresponds to GTSNPN and CDR2 to SVGIG. The V and J ends are trimmed by 2 bases and 8 bases, leaving 15 bases between them. In Seattle, one collaborating source enrolled patients while the infection was active and tracked those patients longitudinally over the course of disease. Whole blood was collected in K2EDTA tubes by collaborating institutions according to the institutions' own protocols. For TCRbeta analysis, collaborators shipped samples in one of three forms: frozen whole blood, isolated PBMCs, or DNA extracted from either of those sample types. About this clone itself: Its recognized antigen is unknown. Base qualities are missing; no much larger clone stands one base away.

The chain links TRBV30 with TRBJ1-4, with TRBD1 tentatively as D gene (5 bases match). The receptor comes from an elderly woman with COVID-19, enrolled during active disease. Sequenced input: peripheral blood. Here the CDR3 is given as CAWSWDLGSEKLFF. At the DNA level, the sequence is TGTGCCTGGAGTTGGGACCTCGGGAGCGAAAAACTGTTTTTT. The CDR3 plus the reference TRBV30 and TRBJ1-4 genes for the other parts give the full variable domain: SQTIHQWPATLVQPVGSPLSLECTVEGTSNPNLYWYRQAAGRGLQLLFYSVGIGQISSEVPQNLSASRPQDRQFILSSKKLLLSDSGFYLCAWSWDLGSEKLFFGSGTQLSVL.